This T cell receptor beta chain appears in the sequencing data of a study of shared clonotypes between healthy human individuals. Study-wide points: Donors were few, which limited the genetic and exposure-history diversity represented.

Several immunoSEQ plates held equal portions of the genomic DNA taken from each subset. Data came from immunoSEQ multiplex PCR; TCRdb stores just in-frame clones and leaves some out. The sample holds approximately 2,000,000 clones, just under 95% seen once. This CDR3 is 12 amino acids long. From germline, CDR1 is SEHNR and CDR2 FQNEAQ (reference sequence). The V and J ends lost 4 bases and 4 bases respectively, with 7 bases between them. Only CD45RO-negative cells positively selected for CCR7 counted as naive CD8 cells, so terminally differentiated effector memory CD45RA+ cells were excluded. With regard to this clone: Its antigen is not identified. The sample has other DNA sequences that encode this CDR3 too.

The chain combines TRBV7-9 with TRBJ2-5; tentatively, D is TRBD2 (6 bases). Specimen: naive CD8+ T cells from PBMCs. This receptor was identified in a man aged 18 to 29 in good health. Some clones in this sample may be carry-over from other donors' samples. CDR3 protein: CASSSEGETQYF. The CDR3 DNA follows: TGTGCCAGCAGCTCGGAGGGAGAGACCCAGTACTTC.